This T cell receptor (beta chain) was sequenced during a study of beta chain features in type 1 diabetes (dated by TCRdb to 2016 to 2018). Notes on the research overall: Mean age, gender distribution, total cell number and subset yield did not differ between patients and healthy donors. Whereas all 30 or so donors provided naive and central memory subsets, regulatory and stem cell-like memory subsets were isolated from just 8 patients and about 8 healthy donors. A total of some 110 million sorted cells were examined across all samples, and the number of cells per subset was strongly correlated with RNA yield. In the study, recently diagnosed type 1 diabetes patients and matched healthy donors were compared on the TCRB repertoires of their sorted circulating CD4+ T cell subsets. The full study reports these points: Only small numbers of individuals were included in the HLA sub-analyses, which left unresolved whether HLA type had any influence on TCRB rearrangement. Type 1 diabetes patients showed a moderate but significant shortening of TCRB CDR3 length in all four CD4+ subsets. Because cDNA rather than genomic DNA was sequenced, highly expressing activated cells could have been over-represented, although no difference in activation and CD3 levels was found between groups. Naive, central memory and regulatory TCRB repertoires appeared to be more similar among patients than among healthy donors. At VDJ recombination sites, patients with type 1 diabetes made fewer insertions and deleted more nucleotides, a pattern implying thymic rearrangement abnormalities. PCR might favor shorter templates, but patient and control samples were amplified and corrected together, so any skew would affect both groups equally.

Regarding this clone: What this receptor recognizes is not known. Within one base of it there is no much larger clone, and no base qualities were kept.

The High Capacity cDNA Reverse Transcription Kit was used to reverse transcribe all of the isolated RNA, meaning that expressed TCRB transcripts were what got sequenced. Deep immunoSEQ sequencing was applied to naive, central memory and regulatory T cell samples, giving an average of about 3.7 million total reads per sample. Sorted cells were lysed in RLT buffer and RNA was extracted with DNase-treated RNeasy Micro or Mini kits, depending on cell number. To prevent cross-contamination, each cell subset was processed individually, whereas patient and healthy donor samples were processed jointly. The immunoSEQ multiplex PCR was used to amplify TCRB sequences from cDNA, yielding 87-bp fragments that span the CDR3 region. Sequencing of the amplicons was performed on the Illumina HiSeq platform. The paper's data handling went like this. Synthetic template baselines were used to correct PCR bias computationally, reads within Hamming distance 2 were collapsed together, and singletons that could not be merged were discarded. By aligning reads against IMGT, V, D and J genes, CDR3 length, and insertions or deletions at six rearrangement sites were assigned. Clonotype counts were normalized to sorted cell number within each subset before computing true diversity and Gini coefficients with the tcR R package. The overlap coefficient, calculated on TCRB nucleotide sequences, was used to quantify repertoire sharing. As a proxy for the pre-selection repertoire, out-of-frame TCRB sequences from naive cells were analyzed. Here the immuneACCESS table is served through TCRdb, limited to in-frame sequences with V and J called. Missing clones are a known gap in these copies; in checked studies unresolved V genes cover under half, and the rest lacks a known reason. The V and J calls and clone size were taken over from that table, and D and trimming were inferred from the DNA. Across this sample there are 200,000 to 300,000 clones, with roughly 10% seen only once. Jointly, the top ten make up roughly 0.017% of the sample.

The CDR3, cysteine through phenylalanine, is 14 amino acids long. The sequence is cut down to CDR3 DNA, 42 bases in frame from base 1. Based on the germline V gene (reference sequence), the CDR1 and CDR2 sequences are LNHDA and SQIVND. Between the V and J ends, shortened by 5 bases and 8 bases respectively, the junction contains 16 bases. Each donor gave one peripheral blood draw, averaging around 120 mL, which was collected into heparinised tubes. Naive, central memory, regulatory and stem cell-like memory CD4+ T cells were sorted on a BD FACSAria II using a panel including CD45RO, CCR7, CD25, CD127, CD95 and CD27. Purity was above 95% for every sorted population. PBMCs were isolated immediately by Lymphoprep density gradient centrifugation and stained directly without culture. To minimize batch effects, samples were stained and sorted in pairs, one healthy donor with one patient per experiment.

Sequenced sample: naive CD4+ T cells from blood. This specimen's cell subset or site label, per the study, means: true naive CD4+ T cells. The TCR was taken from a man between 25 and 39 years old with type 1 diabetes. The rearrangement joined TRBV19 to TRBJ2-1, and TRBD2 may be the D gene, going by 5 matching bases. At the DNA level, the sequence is TGTGCCAGTAGTCAACATTCGGGGAACTATGAGCAGTTCTTC. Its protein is CASSQHSGNYEQFF.